This T cell receptor (beta chain) was sequenced during a study of identical twins. Overall study results and limits: Alpha sequences that were out-of-frame and twin-shared showed an excess of low generation probability. Surplus twin overlap in beta out-of-frame sequences was less pronounced. Fewer insertions were carried by abundant cord blood beta clonotypes, but none was seen in memory repertoires.

The germline V and J ends were trimmed by 5 bases and 2 bases, with 13 bases remaining between them. Germline assignment: CDR1 MDHEN and CDR2 SYDVKM. The CDR3 covers 14 residues. A few counts support this clonotype. Its matching antigen is unknown. TCRdb used MiXCR to reprocess the 5' RACE reads, holding one entry per CDR3 protein. This sample carries under 350,000 distinct CDR3 sequences, more than 8% of them seen once, and the ten largest clones take around 7.1%. These data also featured in a second study, about yellow fever vaccine responses in identical twins.

The sequencing sample was made of CD8+ T cells sorted from blood. The sequence derives from a woman aged 18-35 years in good health. This chain connects TRBV28 to TRBJ2-7; tentative D call: TRBD2 (5 bases). In nucleotides, the CDR3 is TGTGCCAGCAGTCTCTCTTTGGAGGCCTACGAGCAGTACTTC. Amino acids: CASSLSLEAYEQYF.